A single count supports the clone carrying this T cell receptor (beta chain). This entry belongs to a study of T cell responses to AZD1222 COVID-19 vaccine. The protocol was immunoSEQ multiplex PCR, while the TCRdb copy is restricted to in-frame clones and leaves out a portion. This sample carries fewer than 110,000 clones, about 93% of them seen once, and the ten largest clones take roughly a fifth. V lost 6 bases and J lost 3, with 18 bases in between. Germline CDR1 reads MNHEY; CDR2 reads SMNVEV (reference sequence). This CDR3 is built from 16 residues. This receptor was obtained from an adult in good health. The genes are TRBV27 and TRBJ1-5; maybe TRBD1 (5 bases). The sequences come from peripheral blood, collected on day 0 of AZD1222 vaccination. CDR3: CASSPTGGAHNQPQHF. CDR3 nucleotides: TGTGCCAGCAGCCCTACCGGAGGGGCCCACAATCAGCCCCAGCATTTT.